This T cell receptor beta chain was obtained from a study of blood T cells in healthy people across ages. Study-level findings and limits: More naive CD4+ cells and higher diversity were found in long-lived than in aged donors.

This clonotype was detected only a few times. Its target is not known. The CDR3 loop spans 15 amino acids. V shed 2 bases and J shed 3 bases, with 13 bases lying between them. Germline assignment: CDR1 MNHEY and CDR2 SVGAGI. Donation came from healthy Caucasian individuals in Russia who were aged 6 to 90. Donors each provided about 9.5 milliliters of peripheral blood. A J-beta primer mix and a sample-barcoded 5' primer were used in a second PCR of about 7 to 12 cycles. Every molecule of cDNA carried a tag from a template-switch adaptor with 12 random nucleotides. One entry per CDR3 protein, called by TCRdb with MiXCR from the 5' RACE reads. The sample carries about 1.8 million distinct CDR3 sequences, about 49% recorded once.

Input material: blood. The chain carries TRBV6-5 and TRBJ1-2; D gene unclear. The receptor was isolated from a woman aged 40-49 years in good health. The CDR3 region is CASSYPGGGYYGYTF. In DNA form, the CDR3 reads TGTGCCAGCAGTTACCCGGGTGGCGGCTACTATGGCTACACCTTC.